This T cell receptor beta chain originates from a study of CD8 T cells in Susac syndrome. CDR3 length: 13 amino acids. V was clipped by 3 bases and J by 3 bases; unmatched bases: 2. CDR1 is MDHEN, CDR2 SYDVKM, per germline. Reverse transcription of about 0.45 to 1 ug RNA used random hexamers. Amplification of the TCR beta CDR3 was carried out by immunoSEQ multiplex PCR, which spanned a total of 54 Vbeta and 13 Jbeta segments. TCRdb fed the immunoSEQ multiplex PCR reads into MiXCR, producing one record per CDR3 protein. The table records roughly 50,000 distinct CDR3 sequences, 80% to 95% of them present only once. TCR beta sequences were obtained from blood CD8+ and CD4+ T cells. Controls were age- and sex-matched healthy donors. Negative isolation yielded CD4+ and CD8+ T cells, and FACS enriched TEMRA cells.

The specimen sequenced was CD8+ T cells from PBMCs. The genes are TRBV28 and TRBJ2-7, with 7 bases matching TRBD1. This clonotype was obtained from a human donor in good health. The CDR3 nucleotides are TGTGCCAGCAGTTTTTCAGGGGGCTACGAGCAGTACTTC. Protein product: CASSFSGGYEQYF.